This T cell receptor beta chain came from a study of vaccination and CD4 T cells after COVID-19. Broader study findings: Only post-vaccination samples contained a median approximately 85% of the reactive clones in convalescent patients.

This clonotype appeared a few times. No antigen is known for it. The CDR3 covers 12 residues. Trimming left V 4 bases short and J 10 bases short, with 12 bases between. Germline V gene sequence: CDR1 KGHDR, CDR2 SFDVKD. The treatment denotes: roughly 11-day PBMC culture with coronavirus spike peptide pools or control peptides (ViraFEST assay). For ViraFEST, peptide pools expanded antigen-specific T cells, after which the TCRs were sequenced. The assay that was used to sequence DNA from cultured CD4+ T cells was the Oncomine TCR Beta short-read assay. TCRdb reprocessed the PCR reads with MiXCR, giving one entry per CDR3 protein. The data hold around 5,200 distinct CDR3 sequences, with 35% to 50% observed a single time.

The origin of this receptor is a human donor who had recovered from COVID-19. The sequencing sample was made of CD4+ T cells from blood, cultured in vitro. The chain recombines TRBV24-1 with TRBJ1-2; D perhaps matches TRBD1 (6 bases). CDR3 sequence (DNA): TGTGCCACCAGTGAGCCGGGACAAGCCTACACCTTC. It encodes CATSEPGQAYTF.